Presented here are 5 T cell receptor beta chains from one specimen sequenced in a study of shared clonotypes between healthy human individuals. Method: immunoSEQ multiplex PCR; TCRdb's copy keeps in-frame clones and lacks some. This sample has millions of clones; 80% to 95% occur once, and the top ten carry roughly 0.36%. Sequenced input: naive CD4+ T cells from PBMCs. Sample subset: CD45RA+ positively selected. Every receptor here comes from a man aged 18 to 30 in good health. Some clones in this sample may be carry-over from other donors' samples.

This rearrangement joins TRBV5-1 to TRBJ2-5; no reliable D call. The ends were cut back, 4 bases at V and 3 bases at J, with 10 bases in the middle. Per the germline V gene, CDR1 is SGHRS and CDR2 is YFSETQ. CDR3 length: 13 amino acids. CDR3 in amino acids: CASSPRNEETQYF. The CDR3 nucleotides are TGCGCCAGCAGCCCTCGGAACGAAGAGACCCAGTACTTC.

This clone has just a few counts. The rearrangement links TRBV19 to TRBJ2-4; 9 bases align to TRBD1. CDR1 and CDR2 from the germline V gene are LNHDA and SQIVND (reference sequence). CDR3 size: 13 residues. The junction had 3 bases not matched to a gene; V was cut back by 9 bases and J by 3 bases. The CDR3, as DNA: TGTGCCAGCCAGACAGGGGGCAAAAACATTCAGTACTTC. Encoded protein: CASQTGGKNIQYF.

The chain couples TRBV7-3 to TRBJ2-1; D unresolved. There are 13 residues in the CDR3. CDR1 and CDR2 from the germline V gene are SGHTA and FQGTGA. The ends were cut back, 2 bases at V and 4 bases at J, with 6 bases in the middle. Written as DNA, the CDR3 is TGTGCCAGCAGCTTAGCGGTTTACAATGAGCAGTTCTTC. Its protein product is CASSLAVYNEQFF.

V is TRBV5-1 and J is TRBJ1-1; the match to TRBD1 covers 7 bases. The CDR3 length is 13 residues. J gave up 7 bases and V 4 bases, and 7 bases lay outside the gene matches. Germline V CDR1 and CDR2: SGHRS, YFSETQ. The CDR3 loop reads CASSLDRVGEAFF. CDR3 DNA: TGCGCCAGCAGCCTCGACAGGGTAGGTGAAGCTTTCTTT.

V gene TRBV6-6 combines with J gene TRBJ1-1; perhaps TRBD1 as D (6 bases). This CDR3 is built from 15 residues. Germline assignment: CDR1 MNHNY and CDR2 SVGAGI (reference sequence). Trimming removed 2 bases at V and 5 bases at J, with 15 bases between. The CDR3 nucleotides read TGTGCCAGCAGTTACGCCCAGGGTAGGGGGACTGAAGCTTTCTTT. It yields the protein CASSYAQGRGTEAFF.